This T cell receptor beta chain was found in a study of CD8 T cells in ankylosing spondylitis. Regarding the study as a whole: Some of the motif variants had earlier been found in reactive arthritis patients' fluid and blood. Disease-linked clones were reportedly significantly enriched in matched ankylosing spondylitis synovial fluid. One TCR beta motif, made up of roughly eight highly homologous variants, appeared characteristic of ankylosing spondylitis blood.

This clonotype was seen more than once but under ten times. Its antigen is currently unknown. Generation of TCR beta libraries employed quantitative 5'-RACE incorporating molecular barcodes. TCRdb used MiXCR to reprocess the 5' RACE reads, holding one entry per CDR3 protein. Among about 450,000 distinct CDR3 sequences listed, roughly a quarter were seen once. CDR3 size: 14 residues. Between the trimmed V and J ends, which lost 5 bases and 3 bases, there was a span of 11 bases. The germline V gene has CDR1 SEHNR and CDR2 FQNEAQ (reference sequence). This TCR derives from a male donor with ankylosing spondylitis. The chain couples TRBV7-9 to TRBJ2-1; D is ambiguous. The sample was blood, either unsorted or a sorted T cell fraction (not recorded which). The CDR3 nucleotides read TGTGCCAGCAGCAGCCCAACCTACTACAATGAGCAGTTCTTC. Translating it yields CASSSPTYYNEQFF.